This TCR beta chain was sequenced for a study of blood T cell repertoires in COVID-19. Study as a whole: Spain, Italy and the United States supplied samples that represented acute and convalescent COVID-19. Nucleic acid was either cDNA or gDNA, and it came from T cells, B-cell-depleted T cells, or PBMCs.

Germline-derived CDR1 and CDR2 are SGHRS and YFSETQ. The junction had 9 bases not matched to a gene; V was cut back by 4 bases and J by 5 bases. The CDR3 is 15 residues long. Under the authors' procedure: Amplification with reference gene primers provided the estimates of nucleated cell counts. Assay used: immunoSEQ multiplex PCR; TCRdb lists only in-frame clones, some missing. D and trimming come from the DNA, and the V and J calls and clone size come from that table. The sample shows fewer than 300,000 clones, less than 85% of them seen only once. The count of this clone is one. This receptor was obtained from a woman aged 18-30 years with acute or convalescent COVID-19. Sequencing was performed on peripheral blood. The chain uses TRBV5-1 and TRBJ2-5; the match to TRBD2 covers 9 bases. The CDR3 region has the DNA TGCGCCAGCAGCCAGGGAGGTAGCGGGAGCGAGACCCAGTACTTC. As protein: CASSQGGSGSETQYF.